The entry that follows covers one TCR beta chain sequence. Its antigen is still unknown. No much larger clone exists at a distance of one base, and base qualities are not known. The library was obtained by the immunoSEQ multiplex PCR assay. For the multiplex PCR, a mixture combining 60 forward primers for TCR Vbeta segments and 13 reverse primers for TCR Jbeta segments was used. Amplification of the CDR3 region of rearranged TCR beta genes was performed with a multiplex PCR assay on genomic DNA. Amplified TCR beta libraries were sequenced as 87-base-pair reads on the Illumina HiSeq System. The study's own analysis went as follows. A later analysis tallied around 80 million unique TCR beta chains across the 666 repertoires, and roughly 11 million of those chains were shared by two or more donors. A nearest-neighbor algorithm error-corrected the raw reads and collapsed the reads into unique sequences, merging closely related sequences to remove PCR and sequencing errors. Alignment of CDR3 sequences to IMGT reference sequences was used to assign V, D and J gene segments. Each retained sequence needed at least a six-nucleotide match to both a V gene segment and a J gene segment. A rearrangement counted as productive if the CDR3 had no stop codons and remained in frame with V and J, and every other rearrangement counted as non-productive. Following IMGT convention, CDR3 was defined as the stretch from the second conserved V-encoded cysteine up to the conserved J-encoded phenylalanine. The earlier analysis of approximately 590 of the donors excluded any sequence lacking an unambiguous match to a single V gene segment. In an earlier analysis of a few hundred of the donors, V segments were called functional above 56.7% productive rearrangements and were called segregating when the between-donor standard deviation exceeded 5%. A statistical classification framework was built to diagnose cytomegalovirus status from the catalog of TCR beta chain sequences. A later analysis assigned V and J genes by comparing TCR nucleotide sequences with IMGT/GENE-DB human TR gene sequences. In a later analysis, CDR3 sequences and most-parsimonious VDJ recombination scenarios were assigned using the TCRdist pipeline. In a later analysis, every TCR beta chain was defined by the combination of its CDR3 amino acid sequence and its V-gene family, and reads without a unique V-gene family were dropped. A later analysis removed over 500 highly shared, low-generation-probability nucleotide sequences to deal with suspected cross-contamination and a sequencing artifact. A later analysis calculated a clonal expansion index for each public chain from normalized within-repertoire ranks of inferred template counts. A later analysis computed generation probabilities with a VDJ recombination model fitted to out-of-frame rearrangements, and checked the results against IGoR. In a later analysis, hypergeometric tests were used to score TCR-TCR, TCR-HLA and TCR-CMV co-occurrence, with a repertoire-size bias correction applied to TCR pairs. In a later analysis, false discovery rates were estimated by permuting HLA or CMV assignments 20 times. In a later analysis, co-occurring TCRs were grouped with DBSCAN, and TCRdist sequence similarity was added when clustering was performed within HLA-allele-positive subsets. Co-occurrence clustering excluded repertoires with fewer than 30,000 or more than 120,000 public chains, plus five with anomalous nucleotide sharing. Drawn from immuneACCESS, this table holds only the in-frame rearrangements with V and J called that TCRdb kept. Clones are partly lost; checked studies trace under half to an unresolved V gene and leave the rest unexplained. For V, J and clone size, that table is used; D and trimming come from the DNA. The sample profile shows some 180,000 clones; roughly a tenth of them were found once. Over 1% of the sample belongs to the ten largest clones.

The CDR3 runs 12 residues from the cysteine to the phenylalanine. Only the CDR3 part of the read is kept: 36 bases, read in frame from the first base. V was cut back by 8 bases and J by 6 bases, leaving a gap of 13 bases between them. Looking up the germline V gene yields CDR1 SNHLY and CDR2 FYNNEI. This entry belongs to a study of cytomegalovirus exposure and HLA in healthy donors (dated by TCRdb to about 2017). In terms of the full investigation: In an earlier analysis of 550 to 750 of the donors, 276 Gb of sequence data and 117 million unique TCR beta sequences from about 179 million T cells were reported. An early release that covered 640 HLA-typed donors contained around 330 gigabases of sequencing data and tens of millions of unique TCR sequences. Of the roughly 400 genotyped donors, 81% were placed in the genetic ancestry cluster associated with self-reported Caucasian donors. The study aimed to test whether signatures of past pathogen exposure could be identified by cataloging public T cell receptors. The study profiled the T cell repertoires of hundreds of subjects by immunosequencing and related them to cytomegalovirus serostatus. In addition to the first cohort of approximately 670 subjects, a separate validation cohort of 100 to 150 different subjects was used. High-throughput TCR immunosequencing, statistical association of individual TCRs with disease status, and machine learning were combined to predict cytomegalovirus infection status. A later analysis re-analyzed previously published TCR beta repertoires from roughly 600 donors and added high-resolution HLA genotyping to study TCR occurrence patterns. Rather than drawing on any new phenotypic data, the later analysis identified candidate immune exposures from TCR beta sequences and the way those sequences occurred across donors. To decide whether each TCR beta V gene segment behaved as functional or pseudogenic, an earlier analysis of some 580 of the donors relied on high-throughput TCR beta sequencing. Alongside the repertoire data, information on donor age, sex, ethnicity and CMV serostatus was compiled. Genome-wide SNP genotypes for about 65% of the 666 donors were used in a later genetic analysis, which treated that subset as a discovery cohort. Every repertoire in the discovery cohort had been generated on one and the same sequencing platform. HLA typing covered class I and class II loci at four-digit resolution. The number of donors typed differed by locus, with about 629-630 for A, B, C, DRB1 and DQB1, around 500 for DQA1, some 570 for DPA1, and some 440 for DPB1. Several DR-DQ haplotypes were handled as single units for association and clustering because linkage in the cohort was strong. On average, approximately 250,000 unique TCR beta nucleotide sequences were sequenced per donor among several hundred genotyped donors of the cohort, with 15% to 20% of those sequences being non-productive. On the study overall, not on this receptor specifically: The classifier was reported to diagnose cytomegalovirus status with high specificity and sensitivity in both the original and validation cohorts. Presence/absence analyses assumed roughly uniform sequencing depth across donors, an assumption that may not hold. A cluster of highly shared sequence variants was judged likely to be a technical artifact of the sequencing pipeline. The only immune exposure information available for the cohort was CMV serostatus. Across donors, most TCR sequences were observed very rarely, whereas some public TCRs were present in many individuals. Strong co-occurrence of HLA alleles, especially DR and DQ, made assigning TCR associations to individual alleles difficult. Several of the top co-occurrence clusters appeared to be linked to parvovirus B19, influenza, CMV and Epstein-Barr virus, according to a later analysis. Compared with the 666-donor mean, donors in an Asian-associated ancestry cluster had fewer N-insertions in productive TCRs, according to a later genetic analysis. A later analysis found that HLA-associated TCR beta chains were more clonally expanded and had lower generation probabilities than equally common non-associated chains. The study listed approximately 160 TCR beta chains as associated with cytomegalovirus. A later genetic analysis associated a missense DCLRE1C variant with V-gene and J-gene trimming of TCR beta chains, and an independent cohort replicated the association. Broadly in line with IMGT annotations, most TCR beta V segments showed up in productive rearrangements about 87% or about 30% of the time in an earlier analysis of approximately 600 of the donors. In a later analysis, around 17,000 TCR beta sequences were associated with specific HLA alleles at a false discovery rate of 0.05. Because counts were too low, about 15 rarely observed V segments, including chromosome 9 orphons, were left out of the earlier analysis of 587 of the donors. This cohort had only TCR beta chains sequenced, and the lack of alpha or paired-chain data limited which features could be detected. Correlated functional status among segregating V segments might reflect linkage disequilibrium, but an unknown experimental factor could not be ruled out. The 87-base-pair reads could not distinguish some IMGT-functional V segments, including TRBV6-2 and TRBV6-3, so those segments were excluded. HLA typing was unavailable for some donors at each locus, so association tests used only the typed subset. According to the authors, the approach could potentially be generalized to other disease states and immunological phenotypes. Three of the identified cytomegalovirus-associated TCR beta chains were confirmed in vitro to be specific for cytomegalovirus antigens. A further reported finding was that TCR beta sequences accurately predicted the HLA-A and HLA-B alleles for most subjects in the first cohort. A later analysis found that TCR association rates varied across HLA loci, with DRB1 alleles showing the most associated TCRs and HLA-C alleles the fewest. According to a later analysis, most CMV-associated TCR beta chains appeared to be HLA-restricted, and the HLA associations seemed to be driven largely by CMV exposure.

In total, just over 650 healthy bone marrow donors made up the cohort. Cohort members were all nominally healthy when sampled, although unrecorded immune exposures were likely present. The donor tested CMV seropositive, placing the donor among the 250 to 300 seropositive members of the cohort. Every donor gave a peripheral blood sample, and the peripheral blood mononuclear cells from that sample were used for TCR beta sequencing. Genomic DNA extraction from the blood cell samples was performed with the Qiagen DNeasy Blood Extraction Kit. The chain uses TRBV2 and TRBJ1-2, with the D gene call left open. This receptor was obtained from a young woman in good health and CMV-seropositive. The sequencing sample was made of PBMCs. The CDR3 region has the sequence CASSWEVDGYTF. In nucleotide form, the sequence is TGTGCCAGCTCTTGGGAGGTCGATGGCTACACCTTC.